This T cell receptor beta chain is from a study of blood T cell repertoires in COVID-19. The CDR3 covers 15 residues. Using immunoSEQ multiplex PCR, the repertoire was profiled, and TCRdb retains in-frame clones only, with some absent. Of roughly 180,000 clones in the sample, approximately 81% were seen once. This chain joins TRBV21-1 and TRBJ2-3; the table assigns TRBD2, which was not confirmed against the DNA. TRBV21-1 is reported as a pseudogene. The sequence derives from a woman in her forties with acute COVID-19. Specimen: PBMCs or T cells enriched from blood (not recorded which). In DNA form, the CDR3 reads TGTGCCAGCAGCAAATTAGCCCGAAACACAGATACGCAGTATTTT. Its protein product is CASSKLARNTDTQYF.